This T cell receptor (beta chain) appears in the sequencing data of a study of shared clonotypes between healthy human individuals. Each of the donors was a healthy adult who was HIV-negative and had not had a recent acute infection or vaccination. General study results and limits: Larger estimated richness was generally recorded for naive subsets relative to memory subsets.

On this clone itself: Its target is unknown.

The V and J ends lost 7 bases and 6 bases respectively, with 15 bases between them. The germline gives CDR1 MNHEY, CDR2 SMNVEV (reference sequence). The CDR3 extends over 13 amino acids. Sequenced by immunoSEQ multiplex PCR; TCRdb stores in-frame clones only, minus some. The sample records over 1.4 million clones, 96% being singletons. The sequencing input was naive CD4+ T cells sorted from blood. Subset denoted: CD45RA+ positively selected. The sequence was obtained from a man aged 25-40 years in good health. This chain joins TRBV27 and TRBJ1-1, with a possible D match to TRBD1 (5 bases). The CDR3 nucleotides read TGTGCCAGCACTCCCCCGGGGGGACCTGAAGCTTTCTTT. Protein sequence: CASTPPGGPEAFF.